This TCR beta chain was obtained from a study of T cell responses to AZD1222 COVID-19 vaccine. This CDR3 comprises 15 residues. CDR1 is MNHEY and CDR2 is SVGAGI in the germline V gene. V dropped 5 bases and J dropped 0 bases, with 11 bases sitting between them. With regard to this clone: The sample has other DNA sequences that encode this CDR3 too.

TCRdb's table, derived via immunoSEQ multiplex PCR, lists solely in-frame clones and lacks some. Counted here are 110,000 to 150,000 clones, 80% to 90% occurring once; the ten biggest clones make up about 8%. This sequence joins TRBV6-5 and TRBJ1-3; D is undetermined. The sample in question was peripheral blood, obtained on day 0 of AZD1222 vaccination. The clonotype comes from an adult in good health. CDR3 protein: CASSRDGSSGNTIYF. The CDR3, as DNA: TGTGCCAGCAGTAGGGATGGGAGCTCTGGAAACACCATATATTTT.